These T cell receptor beta chains were read from a single sample in a study of cytomegalovirus exposure and HLA in healthy donors. Using immunoSEQ multiplex PCR, the repertoire was profiled, and TCRdb retains in-frame clones only, with some absent. Of roughly 100,000 clones listed, roughly three quarters are singletons. The sample taken for sequencing was PBMCs. Receptors originate from a young man in good health and CMV-seronegative. Each CDR3 is given with its conserved first and last residue. D genes are given only for firm matches. Size is omitted from some rows. Given values are once, few, many or a class for expanded clones.

j_gene: TRBJ1-1; v_gene: TRBV29-1; d_gene: NA; abundance: NA; CDR3nt: TGCAGCGTTGAACAGAGGGCGAACACTGAAGCTTTCTTT; CDR3aa: CSVEQRANTEAFF
j_gene: TRBJ2-2; v_gene: TRBV7-9; d_gene: NA; abundance: NA; CDR3nt: TGTGCCAGCAGCTTAAACTCGGCGGGCACCGGGGAGCTGTTTTTT; CDR3aa: CASSLNSAGTGELFF
j_gene: TRBJ2-6; v_gene: TRBV7-9; d_gene: TRBD1; abundance: NA; CDR3nt: TGTTCCAGCAGCTTATGGGGACAGGGAATTGGGGCCAACGTCCTGACTTTC; CDR3aa: CSSSLWGQGIGANVLTF
j_gene: TRBJ1-2; v_gene: TRBV5-1; d_gene: NA; abundance: once; CDR3nt: TGCGCCAGCAGCTTGGACAGGTCCTATGGCTACACCTTC; CDR3aa: CASSLDRSYGYTF
j_gene: TRBJ2-4; v_gene: TRBV25-1; d_gene: NA; abundance: few; CDR3nt: TGTGCCAGCAGTGGCGGGGGCTGGGACATTCAGTACTTC; CDR3aa: CASSGGGWDIQYF
j_gene: TRBJ1-2; v_gene: TRBV7-6; d_gene: TRBD1; abundance: few; CDR3nt: TGTGCCAGCAGCTTAGCGCCCCAGGGGGCGGGTGGCTACACCTTC; CDR3aa: CASSLAPQGAGGYTF
j_gene: TRBJ2-2; v_gene: TRBV5-1; d_gene: NA; abundance: NA; CDR3nt: TGCGCCAGCCAAGTAGCAGGGGCGAACACCGGGGAGCTGTTTTTT; CDR3aa: CASQVAGANTGELFF
j_gene: TRBJ2-2; v_gene: TRBV9; d_gene: TRBD2; abundance: NA; CDR3nt: TGTGCCAGCAGCGTAGAAGCGGGGGGGACCGGGGAGCTGTTTTTT; CDR3aa: CASSVEAGGTGELFF
j_gene: TRBJ2-7; v_gene: TRBV29-1; d_gene: TRBD2; abundance: NA; CDR3nt: TGCAGCGTTTCTGCGGGGCGGGGGGAGCAGTACTTC; CDR3aa: CSVSAGRGEQYF
j_gene: TRBJ2-1; v_gene: TRBV16; d_gene: TRBD2; abundance: NA; CDR3nt: TGTGCCACGGGAGCGGGAGGAAACAATGAGCAGTTCTTC; CDR3aa: CATGAGGNNEQFF
j_gene: TRBJ2-5; v_gene: TRBV7-9; d_gene: NA; abundance: NA; CDR3nt: TGTGCCAGCAGCTACGCAGGGGCAAGGGAGACCCAGTACTTC; CDR3aa: CASSYAGARETQYF
j_gene: TRBJ1-5; v_gene: TRBV30; d_gene: TRBD1; abundance: NA; CDR3nt: TGTGCCTGGAGTTTACCCTCCACAGGGGGCAAACAGCCCCAGCATTTT; CDR3aa: CAWSLPSTGGKQPQHF
j_gene: TRBJ2-3; v_gene: TRBV7-9; d_gene: TRBD2; abundance: NA; CDR3nt: TGTGCCAGCAGCCTGAGAGGACTAGCAAACGATACGCAGTATTTT; CDR3aa: CASSLRGLANDTQYF
j_gene: TRBJ2-5; v_gene: TRBV5-6; d_gene: TRBD2; abundance: NA; CDR3nt: TGTGCCAGCAGCTTAAGCGGGAGAGATGGGGAGACCCAGTACTTC; CDR3aa: CASSLSGRDGETQYF
j_gene: TRBJ2-1; v_gene: TRBV19; d_gene: TRBD2; abundance: NA; CDR3nt: TGTGCCAGTAGTATAACTAGCGGGAAGTACAATGAGCAGTTCTTC; CDR3aa: CASSITSGKYNEQFF
j_gene: TRBJ2-1; v_gene: TRBV11-2; d_gene: NA; abundance: NA; CDR3nt: TGTGCCAGCAGCTTAGTTCTCGGGCGGGACCCCCCCTACAATGAGCAGTTCTTC; CDR3aa: CASSLVLGRDPPYNEQFF
j_gene: TRBJ1-2; v_gene: TRBV23-1; d_gene: NA; abundance: few; CDR3nt: TGCGCCAGCAGTCTCTGGCCTTATGGCTACACCTTC; CDR3aa: CASSLWPYGYTF
j_gene: TRBJ1-1; v_gene: TRBV7-2; d_gene: TRBD1; abundance: NA; CDR3nt: TGTGCCAGCAGCTTAGTCGGACAGGGGGATACTGAAGCTTTCTTT; CDR3aa: CASSLVGQGDTEAFF
j_gene: TRBJ2-7; v_gene: TRBV7-2; d_gene: NA; abundance: NA; CDR3nt: TGTGCCAGCAGCTTAGTAGGGGGGGGTTCCCACGAGCAGTACTTC; CDR3aa: CASSLVGGGSHEQYF
j_gene: TRBJ2-3; v_gene: TRBV11-1; d_gene: NA; abundance: NA; CDR3nt: TGTGCCAGCAGCTTAAATCAGGCTACTAGCACAGATACGCAGTATTTT; CDR3aa: CASSLNQATSTDTQYF
j_gene: TRBJ1-5; v_gene: TRBV19; d_gene: NA; abundance: NA; CDR3nt: TGTGCCAGTAGAAGGCGGTCGGGCAATCAGCCCCAGCATTTT; CDR3aa: CASRRRSGNQPQHF
j_gene: TRBJ2-2; v_gene: TRBV9; d_gene: NA; abundance: NA; CDR3nt: TGTGCCAGCAGCGTAATCGGTTGGGGGGAGCTGTTTTTT; CDR3aa: CASSVIGWGELFF
j_gene: TRBJ2-7; v_gene: TRBV27; d_gene: TRBD2; abundance: NA; CDR3nt: TGTGCCAGCAGCCCCCTATCGTGGGAGGGCAGCTACGAGCAGTACTTC; CDR3aa: CASSPLSWEGSYEQYF
j_gene: TRBJ1-4; v_gene: TRBV7-8; d_gene: NA; abundance: once; CDR3nt: TGTGCCAGCAGCCCCGCACAGTATAATGAAAAACTGTTTTTT; CDR3aa: CASSPAQYNEKLFF
j_gene: TRBJ1-2; v_gene: TRBV5-8; d_gene: TRBD1; abundance: once; CDR3nt: TGTGCCAGCAGTACAGGGGGCTATGGCTACACCTTC; CDR3aa: CASSTGGYGYTF
j_gene: TRBJ2-7; v_gene: TRBV20-1; d_gene: TRBD2; abundance: NA; CDR3nt: TGCAGTGCGCGGACTAGCTACGAGCAGTACTTC; CDR3aa: CSARTSYEQYF
j_gene: TRBJ1-4; v_gene: TRBV9; d_gene: TRBD1; abundance: NA; CDR3nt: TGTGCCAGCAGCGCCGACAGGGGGCTCAATGAAAAACTGTTTTTT; CDR3aa: CASSADRGLNEKLFF
j_gene: TRBJ2-7; v_gene: TRBV5-1; d_gene: TRBD1; abundance: few; CDR3nt: TGCGCCAGCAGCCCGGTGACAGGGGCGGGCGAGCAGTACTTC; CDR3aa: CASSPVTGAGEQYF
j_gene: TRBJ1-3; v_gene: TRBV30; d_gene: NA; abundance: NA; CDR3nt: TGTGCCTGGGTTACAGGGCCTGGAAACACCATATATTTT; CDR3aa: CAWVTGPGNTIYF
j_gene: TRBJ2-5; v_gene: TRBV5-1; d_gene: TRBD1; abundance: NA; CDR3nt: TGCGCCAGCAGCGAGCAACAGGGGGGCGGAGAGACCCAGTACTTC; CDR3aa: CASSEQQGGGETQYF
j_gene: TRBJ2-7; v_gene: TRBV25-1; d_gene: TRBD2; abundance: NA; CDR3nt: TGTGCCAGCAGTGAAGGATTGGCGGGGGTCCACGAGCAGTACTTC; CDR3aa: CASSEGLAGVHEQYF
j_gene: TRBJ2-7; v_gene: TRBV5-6; d_gene: NA; abundance: once; CDR3nt: TGTGCCAGCAGTGCGGACTACGAGCAGTACTTC; CDR3aa: CASSADYEQYF
j_gene: TRBJ2-7; v_gene: TRBV15; d_gene: NA; abundance: few; CDR3nt: TGTGCCACCAGCAGAACCCCGGGACAACGGAATCTCTACGAGCAGTACTTC; CDR3aa: CATSRTPGQRNLYEQYF